Presented here are 12 T cell receptor beta chains from one specimen sequenced in a study of blood T cells in healthy people across ages. Then a second PCR, running about 6 to 12 cycles, was carried out with a sample-barcoded 5' primer and a J-beta primer mix. MiXCR was run by TCRdb on the 5' RACE reads, yielding one entry per CDR3 protein. Among around 990,000 distinct CDR3 sequences listed, roughly two fifths were seen once. The sequenced sample was blood. These receptors came from a man between 18 and 35 years old in good health.

This chain joins TRBV20-1 and TRBJ2-5; 8 bases are a match to TRBD2. Losses at the gene ends were 1 base for V and 4 bases for J; bases not matched to a gene: 11. Germline V gives CDR1 DFQATT, CDR2 SNEGSKA (reference sequence). This CDR3 is built from 16 residues. CDR3 sequence reads: CSARARTSRPTETQYF. As DNA, the CDR3 is TGCAGTGCTAGAGCGAGGACTAGCAGACCTACAGAGACCCAGTACTTC.

This clonotype was counted between two and nine times. The rearrangement uses TRBV27 and TRBJ1-1; 9 bases match TRBD1. This CDR3 has 17 residues. Germline V lookup: CDR1 MNHEY, CDR2 SMNVEV (reference sequence). V lost 2 bases to trimming and J lost 1 base; unmatched junction nucleotides: 8. CDR3: CASSLIHRGPQNTEAFF. In DNA form, the CDR3 reads TGTGCCAGCAGTTTAATTCACAGGGGGCCACAGAACACTGAAGCTTTCTTT.

The genes are TRBV10-3 and TRBJ1-5; D remains unclear. Per germline, CDR1 ENHRY and CDR2 SYGVKD. Trimming removed 7 bases from V and 2 bases from J, with 21 bases in between. The CDR3 covers 17 residues. The CDR3 sequence is CAINRAGPGLCNQPQHF. The CDR3 DNA sequence: TGTGCCATCAATCGAGCAGGCCCCGGGCTGTGCAATCAGCCCCAGCATTTT.

The chain joins TRBV20-1 to TRBJ1-2, with 10 bases fitting TRBD1. V shed 3 bases and J 2 bases; nucleotides not matched to a gene: 3. Looked up from germline, CDR1 is DFQATT and CDR2 is SNEGSKA (reference sequence). This CDR3 has 14 residues. The CDR3 loop is CSASEGQGNYGYTF. CDR3 DNA sequence: TGCAGTGCTAGTGAGGGACAGGGGAACTATGGCTACACCTTC.

The chain links TRBV6-2 or TRBV6-3 to TRBJ1-1; no reliable D call. The CDR3 is 12 residues long. Germline CDR1 reads MNHEY; CDR2 reads SVGEGT. V lost 1 base to trimming and J lost 8 bases, with 8 bases between them. The CDR3 loop is CASSYFEEEAFF. Here the CDR3 DNA reads TGTGCCAGCAGTTACTTCGAGGAGGAAGCTTTCTTT.

The rearrangement uses TRBV20-1 and TRBJ1-5; D possibly corresponds to TRBD1 (5 bases). The length of the CDR3 is 13 residues. The germline CDR1 and CDR2 sequences are DFQATT and SNEGSKA (reference sequence). Trimming took off 2 bases at V and 6 bases at J, with 11 bases between the two ends. The CDR3 region has the DNA TGCAGTGCTAGAATTGTGGGGGGTCAGCCCCAGCATTTT. It is translated as CSARIVGGQPQHF.

The chain employs TRBV4-3 and TRBJ2-7; either TRBD1 or TRBD2 may supply D (5 bases each). The germline gives CDR1 LGHNA, CDR2 YSLEER. The V and J ends lost 2 bases and 7 bases respectively, with 15 bases between them. CDR3 size: 14 residues. The CDR3: CASSQTGTYNEQYF. The CDR3 bases are TGCGCCAGCAGCCAAACCGGGACCTACAATGAGCAGTACTTC.

The rearrangement links TRBV21-1 to TRBJ1-5; TRBD1 reflects the table's D call only, with no check against the DNA. TRBV21-1 is reported as a pseudogene. The CDR3 runs to 15 residues. The CDR3 reads CASEVPGDGNQPQHF. CDR3 bases: TGTGCCAGCGAGGTCCCGGGAGATGGCAATCAGCCCCAGCATTTT.

There are a few counts of this clonotype. The CDR3 reads CSARGTASNQPQHF. The DNA of the CDR3 is TGCAGTGCTAGAGGGACAGCGAGCAATCAGCCCCAGCATTTT. The chain is built from TRBV20-1 and TRBJ1-5; maybe TRBD1 (6 bases). The CDR3 runs to 14 residues. V dropped 1 base and J dropped 1 base, with 8 bases sitting between them. Germline lookup yields CDR1 DFQATT and CDR2 SNEGSKA (reference sequence).

This chain uses TRBV20-1 with TRBJ2-5, with D possibly matching TRBD2 (6 bases). The CDR3 consists of 13 residues. Trimming stripped 0 bases from V and 3 bases from J, with 8 bases between. CDR1 is DFQATT, CDR2 SNEGSKA, per germline (reference sequence). CDR3 region: CSARDGGKETQYF. CDR3 DNA sequence: TGCAGTGCTAGAGACGGGGGAAAAGAGACCCAGTACTTC.

The V call is TRBV7-3, the J call TRBJ2-1, with 10 bases lining up with TRBD1. J was trimmed by 7 bases and V by 4 bases; bases with no gene match: 7. CDR3 length equals 15 residues. CDR1 SGHTA and CDR2 FQGTGA come from the germline V gene. The CDR3 sequence: CASSSTGGVRNEQFF. As DNA, the CDR3 is TGTGCCAGCAGCTCGACAGGGGGCGTTAGAAATGAGCAGTTCTTC.

The table lists this clonotype with a few counts. The J gene is TRBJ2-3, the V gene TRBV28; 9 bases fit TRBD1. Germline lookup yields CDR1 MDHEN and CDR2 SYDVKM. J lost 4 bases, V lost 6 bases, and 8 bases had no gene match. The length of the CDR3 is 15 residues. The CDR3 DNA is TGTGCCAGCAGACTTGACAGGGGGTACGCAGATACGCAGTATTTT. It translates to CASRLDRGYADTQYF.